This TCR beta chain was captured in a study of blood T cell repertoires in COVID-19. Looking at the study overall: Both acute and convalescent COVID-19 samples were obtained from the United States, Italy and Spain.

The method was immunoSEQ multiplex PCR; TCRdb's version includes in-frame clones alone and lacks a portion of them. This table has around 84,000 clones, approximately 82% appearing once. The TCR originated in a man older than 75 with active or convalescent COVID-19. The material sequenced was peripheral blood.

The DNA of the CDR3 is TGTGCCAGCAGCTCAGGACAGGGGTACACTGAAGCTTTCTTT. This gives the protein CASSSGQGYTEAFF. The chain joins TRBV7-8 to TRBJ1-1, with 9 bases fitting TRBD1. The CDR3 is 14 residues long. Germline-derived CDR1 and CDR2 are SGHVS and FQNEAQ. V lost 4 bases to trimming and J lost 3 bases; unmatched junction nucleotides: 3.